This TCR beta chain was documented in a study of T cells in Graves' hyperthyroidism and ophthalmopathy. Study in general: Peripheral blood was drawn at first diagnosis, prior to all treatment. Study observations and caveats: Blood also held most thyroid clonotypes expanded beyond 0.001.

Amplification of TCR beta CDR3 regions was performed using RNA transcripts as template. A first-round RT-PCR of the TCR CDR3 used the HTBI primer set. A single record per CDR3 protein comes from TCRdb applying MiXCR to the multiplex PCR reads. The sample carries about 410,000 distinct CDR3 sequences, roughly 14% recorded once. This clonotype was seen repeatedly, ten times or more. Its antigen is currently unknown. V was cut by 6 bases and J by 8 bases, with 7 bases left in between. Germline loops: CDR1 MNHEY, CDR2 SVGEGT. This CDR3 contains 11 residues. Patients were excluded because of uncontrolled infection, other autoimmune disease, pregnancy or lactation.

The chain links TRBV6-2 or TRBV6-3 to TRBJ2-2; no firm D call. Material for sequencing was blood. The receptor was isolated from a man aged 18 to 29 with Graves' ophthalmopathy. The CDR3 loop is CASRTGGELFF. The CDR3 DNA reads as TGTGCCAGCAGGACCGGTGGGGAGCTGTTTTTT.